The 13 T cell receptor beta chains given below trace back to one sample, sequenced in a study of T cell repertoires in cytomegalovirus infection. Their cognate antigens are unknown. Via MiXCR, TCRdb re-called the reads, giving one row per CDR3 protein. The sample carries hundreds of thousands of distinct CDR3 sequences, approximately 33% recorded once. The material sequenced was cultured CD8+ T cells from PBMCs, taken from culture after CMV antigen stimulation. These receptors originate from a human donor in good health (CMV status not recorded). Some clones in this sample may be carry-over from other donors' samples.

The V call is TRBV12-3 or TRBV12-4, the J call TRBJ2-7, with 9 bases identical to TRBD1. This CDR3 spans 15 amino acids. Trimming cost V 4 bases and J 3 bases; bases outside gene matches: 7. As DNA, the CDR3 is TGTGCCAGCAGTTCGCGACAGGGGGTCGACTACGAGCAGTACTTC. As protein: CASSSRQGVDYEQYF.

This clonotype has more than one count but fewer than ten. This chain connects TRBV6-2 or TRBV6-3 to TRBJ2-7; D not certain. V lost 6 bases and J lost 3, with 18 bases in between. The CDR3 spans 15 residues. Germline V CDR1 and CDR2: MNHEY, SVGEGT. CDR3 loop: CASRPFSAPLYEQYV. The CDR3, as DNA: TGTGCCAGCAGACCTTTCTCCGCGCCCCTCTACGAGCAGTACGTC.

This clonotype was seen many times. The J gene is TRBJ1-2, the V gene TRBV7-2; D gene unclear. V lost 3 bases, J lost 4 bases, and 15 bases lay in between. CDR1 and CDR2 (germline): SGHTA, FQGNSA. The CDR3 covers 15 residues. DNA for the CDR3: TGTGCCAGCAGCTTTCCCGTGGGCGTCCGCTATGGCTACACCTTC. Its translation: CASSFPVGVRYGYTF.

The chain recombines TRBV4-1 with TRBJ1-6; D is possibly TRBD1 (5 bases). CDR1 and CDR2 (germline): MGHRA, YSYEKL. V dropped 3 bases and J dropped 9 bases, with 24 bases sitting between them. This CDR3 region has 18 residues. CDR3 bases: TGCGCCAGCAGCCAGGGGGGACCGGGGACCGAAGGTGGTTCACCCCTCCACTTT. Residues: CASSQGGPGTEGGSPLHF.

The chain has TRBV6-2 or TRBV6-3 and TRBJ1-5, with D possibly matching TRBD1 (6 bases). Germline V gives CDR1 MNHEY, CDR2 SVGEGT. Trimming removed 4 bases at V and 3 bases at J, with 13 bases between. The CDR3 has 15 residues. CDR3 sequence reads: CASSFDRPYNQPQHF. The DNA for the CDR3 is TGTGCCAGCAGTTTTGACAGGCCCTACAATCAGCCCCAGCATTTT.

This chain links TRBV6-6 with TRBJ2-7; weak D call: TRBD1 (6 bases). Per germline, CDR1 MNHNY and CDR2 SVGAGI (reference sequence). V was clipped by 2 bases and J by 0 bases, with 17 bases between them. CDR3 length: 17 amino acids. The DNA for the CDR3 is TGTGCCAGCAGTTACATACCCGGGCAGGGGCCCTCCTACGAGCAGTACTTC. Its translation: CASSYIPGQGPSYEQYF.

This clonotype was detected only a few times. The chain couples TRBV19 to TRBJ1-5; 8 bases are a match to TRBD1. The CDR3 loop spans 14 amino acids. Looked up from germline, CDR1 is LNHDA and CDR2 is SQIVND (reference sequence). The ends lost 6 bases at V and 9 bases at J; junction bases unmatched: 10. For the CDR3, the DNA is TGTGCCAGTAGAAACAGGGGGGTGGAGTTGCCCCAGCATTTT. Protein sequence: CASRNRGVELPQHF. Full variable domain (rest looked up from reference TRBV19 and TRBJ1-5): DGGITQSPKYLFRKEGQNVTLSCEQNLNHDAMYWYRQDPGQGLRLIYYSQIVNDFQKGDIAEGYSVSREKKESFPLTVTSAQKNPTAFYLCASRNRGVELPQHFGDGTRLSIL.

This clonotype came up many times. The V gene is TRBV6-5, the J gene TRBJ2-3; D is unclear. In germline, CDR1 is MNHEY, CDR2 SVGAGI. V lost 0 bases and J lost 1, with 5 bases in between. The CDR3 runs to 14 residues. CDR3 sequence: CASSYSAGTDTQYF. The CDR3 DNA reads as TGTGCCAGCAGTTACTCGGCAGGCACAGATACGCAGTATTTT.

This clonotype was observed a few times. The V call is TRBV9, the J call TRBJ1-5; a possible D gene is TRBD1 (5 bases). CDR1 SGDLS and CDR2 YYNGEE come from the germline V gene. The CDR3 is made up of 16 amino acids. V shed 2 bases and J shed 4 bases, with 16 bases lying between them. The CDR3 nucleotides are TGTGCCAGCAGCGTTGGGACGGACCTTAAGAATCAGCCCCAGCATTTT. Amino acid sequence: CASSVGTDLKNQPQHF.

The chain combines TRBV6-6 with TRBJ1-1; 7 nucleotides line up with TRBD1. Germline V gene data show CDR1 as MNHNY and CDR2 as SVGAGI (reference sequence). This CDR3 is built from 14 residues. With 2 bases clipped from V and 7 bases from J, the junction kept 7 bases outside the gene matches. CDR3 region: CASSYRTGDLEAFF. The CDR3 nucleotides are TGTGCCAGCAGTTACCGCACAGGGGATCTTGAAGCTTTCTTT.

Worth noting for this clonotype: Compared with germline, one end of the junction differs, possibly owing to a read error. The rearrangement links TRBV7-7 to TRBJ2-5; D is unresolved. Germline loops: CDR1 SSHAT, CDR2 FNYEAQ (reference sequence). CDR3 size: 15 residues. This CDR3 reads CASSPSPNYGETQYF. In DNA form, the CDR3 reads TGTGCTAGCAGCCCGAGTCCAAATTATGGGGAGACCCAGTACTTC. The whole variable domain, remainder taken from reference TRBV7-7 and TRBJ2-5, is GAGVSQSPRYKVTKRGQDVTLRCDPISSHATLYWYQQALGQGPEFLTYFNYEAQPDKSGLPSDRFSAERPEGSISTLTIQRTEQRDSAMYRCASSPSPNYGETQYFGPGTRLLVL.

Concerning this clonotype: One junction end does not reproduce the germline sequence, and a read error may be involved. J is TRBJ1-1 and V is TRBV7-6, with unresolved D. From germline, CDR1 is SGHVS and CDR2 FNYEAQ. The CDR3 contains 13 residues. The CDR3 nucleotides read TGTGTCAGCAGCCACTACAAGAACACTGAAGCTTTCTTT. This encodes CVSSHYKNTEAFF.

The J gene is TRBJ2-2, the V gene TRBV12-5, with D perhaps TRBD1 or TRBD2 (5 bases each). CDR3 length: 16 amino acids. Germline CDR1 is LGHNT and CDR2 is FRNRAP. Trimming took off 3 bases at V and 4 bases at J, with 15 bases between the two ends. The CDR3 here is CASGFGSGGTTGELFF. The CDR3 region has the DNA TGTGCTAGTGGTTTTGGTAGTGGGGGAACCACCGGGGAGCTGTTTTTT.